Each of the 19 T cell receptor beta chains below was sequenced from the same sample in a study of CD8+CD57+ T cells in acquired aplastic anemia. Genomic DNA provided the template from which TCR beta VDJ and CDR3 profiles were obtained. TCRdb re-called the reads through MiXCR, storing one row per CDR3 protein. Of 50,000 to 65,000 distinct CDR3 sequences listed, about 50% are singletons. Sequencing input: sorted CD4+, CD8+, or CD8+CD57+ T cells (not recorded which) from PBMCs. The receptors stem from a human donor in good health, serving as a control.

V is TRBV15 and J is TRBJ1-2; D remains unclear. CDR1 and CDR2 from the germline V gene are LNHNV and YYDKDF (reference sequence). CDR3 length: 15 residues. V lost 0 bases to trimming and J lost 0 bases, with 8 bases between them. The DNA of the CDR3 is TGTGCCACCAGCAGAGAACGAGAATCTAACTATGGCTACACCTTC. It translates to CATSRERESNYGYTF.

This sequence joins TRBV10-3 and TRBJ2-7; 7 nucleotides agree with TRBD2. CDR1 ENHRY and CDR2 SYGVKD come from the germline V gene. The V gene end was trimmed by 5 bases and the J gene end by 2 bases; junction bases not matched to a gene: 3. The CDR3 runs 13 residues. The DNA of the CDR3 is TGTGCCATCAGTCCCGGGACTACCTACGAGCAGTACGTC. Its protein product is CAISPGTTYEQYV.

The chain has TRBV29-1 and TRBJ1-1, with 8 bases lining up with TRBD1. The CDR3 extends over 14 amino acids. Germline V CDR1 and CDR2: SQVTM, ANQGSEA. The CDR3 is CRVGGETGVTEAFF. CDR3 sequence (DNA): TGCAGGGTGGGTGGGGAGACAGGGGTCACTGAAGCTTTCTTT.

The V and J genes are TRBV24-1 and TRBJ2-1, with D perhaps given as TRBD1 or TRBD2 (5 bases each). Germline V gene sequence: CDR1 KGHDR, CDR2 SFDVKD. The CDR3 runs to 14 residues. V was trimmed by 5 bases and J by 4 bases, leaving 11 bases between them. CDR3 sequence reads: CATSAGEGYNEQFF. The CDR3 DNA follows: TGTGCCACCAGTGCGGGTGAGGGGTACAATGAGCAGTTCTTC.

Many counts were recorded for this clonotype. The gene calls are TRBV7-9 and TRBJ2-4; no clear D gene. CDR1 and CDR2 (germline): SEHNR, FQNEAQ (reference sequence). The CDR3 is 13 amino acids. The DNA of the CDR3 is TGTGCAATCAGCCGGCTAGCCAAAAACATTCAGTACTTC. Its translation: CAISRLAKNIQYF.

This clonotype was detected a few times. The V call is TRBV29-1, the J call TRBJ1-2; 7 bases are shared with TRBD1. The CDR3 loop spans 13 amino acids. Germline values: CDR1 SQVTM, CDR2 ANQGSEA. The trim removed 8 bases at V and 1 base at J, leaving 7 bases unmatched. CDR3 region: CSNRGGNNYGYTF. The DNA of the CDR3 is TGCAGCAATCGAGGGGGCAATAACTATGGCTACACCTTC.

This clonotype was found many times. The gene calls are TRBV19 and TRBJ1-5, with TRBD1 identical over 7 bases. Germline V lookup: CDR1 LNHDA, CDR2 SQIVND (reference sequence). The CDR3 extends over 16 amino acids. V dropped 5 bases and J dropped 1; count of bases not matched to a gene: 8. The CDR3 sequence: CASSYSTGLSNQPQHF. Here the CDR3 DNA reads TGTGCCAGTAGTTATTCGACAGGGTTAAGCAATCAGCCCCAGCATTTT.

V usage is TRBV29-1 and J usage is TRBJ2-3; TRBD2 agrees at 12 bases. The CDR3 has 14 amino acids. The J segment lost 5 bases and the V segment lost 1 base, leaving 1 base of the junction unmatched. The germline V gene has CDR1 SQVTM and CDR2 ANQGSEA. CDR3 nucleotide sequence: TGCAGCGTTGAAGGGACTAGCGGGATAGATACGCAGTATTTT. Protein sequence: CSVEGTSGIDTQYF.

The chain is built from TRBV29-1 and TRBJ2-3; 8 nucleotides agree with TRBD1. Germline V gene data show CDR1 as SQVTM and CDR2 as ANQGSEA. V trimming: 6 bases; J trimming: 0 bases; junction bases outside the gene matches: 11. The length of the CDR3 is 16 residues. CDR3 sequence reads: CSVDNTRTGSTDTQYF. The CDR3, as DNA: TGCAGCGTGGATAACACTAGGACAGGGAGCACAGATACGCAGTATTTT.

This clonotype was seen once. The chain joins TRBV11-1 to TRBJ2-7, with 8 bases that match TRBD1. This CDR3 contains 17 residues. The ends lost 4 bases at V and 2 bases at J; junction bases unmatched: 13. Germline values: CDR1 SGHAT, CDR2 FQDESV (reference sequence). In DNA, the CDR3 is TGTGCCAGCAGCTCACAAGACAGGGGCCAACAGCCCTACGAGCAGTACTTC. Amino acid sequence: CASSSQDRGQQPYEQYF.

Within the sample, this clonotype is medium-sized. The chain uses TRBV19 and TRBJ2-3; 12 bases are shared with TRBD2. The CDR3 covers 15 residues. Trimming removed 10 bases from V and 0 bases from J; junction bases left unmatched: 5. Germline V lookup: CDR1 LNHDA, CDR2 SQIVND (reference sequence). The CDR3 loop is CATRTSGTSTDTQYF. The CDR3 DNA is TGTGCCACCCGGACTAGCGGGACTAGCACAGATACGCAGTATTTT.

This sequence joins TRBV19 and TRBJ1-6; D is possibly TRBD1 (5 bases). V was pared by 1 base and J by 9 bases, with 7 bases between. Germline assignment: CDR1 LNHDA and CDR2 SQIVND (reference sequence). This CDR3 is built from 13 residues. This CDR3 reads CASSIGGLSPLHF. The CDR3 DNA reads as TGTGCCAGTAGTATAGGGGGCCTTTCACCCCTCCACTTT. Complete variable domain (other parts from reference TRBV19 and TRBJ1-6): DGGITQSPKYLFRKEGQNVTLSCEQNLNHDAMYWYRQDPGQGLRLIYYSQIVNDFQKGDIAEGYSVSREKKESFPLTVTSAQKNPTAFYLCASSIGGLSPLHFGNGTRLTVT.

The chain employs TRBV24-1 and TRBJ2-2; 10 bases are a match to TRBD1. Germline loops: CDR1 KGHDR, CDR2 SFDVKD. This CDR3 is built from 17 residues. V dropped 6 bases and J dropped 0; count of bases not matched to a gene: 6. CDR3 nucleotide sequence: TGTGCCACCAGTTATCGGACAGGGGGTACGAACACCGGGGAGCTGTTTTTT. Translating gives CATSYRTGGTNTGELFF.

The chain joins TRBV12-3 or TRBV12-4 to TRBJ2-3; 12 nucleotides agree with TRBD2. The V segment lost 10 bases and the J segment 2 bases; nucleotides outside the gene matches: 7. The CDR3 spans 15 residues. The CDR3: CATGLAGGPTDTQYF. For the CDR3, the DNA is TGTGCCACGGGGCTAGCGGGAGGGCCCACAGATACGCAGTATTTT.

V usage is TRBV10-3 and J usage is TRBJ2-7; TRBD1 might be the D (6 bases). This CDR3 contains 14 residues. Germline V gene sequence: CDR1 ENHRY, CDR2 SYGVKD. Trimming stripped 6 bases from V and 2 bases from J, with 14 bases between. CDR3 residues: CAISDKTGTYEQYF. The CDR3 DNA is TGTGCCATCAGCGATAAGACAGGAACCTACGAGCAGTACTTC.

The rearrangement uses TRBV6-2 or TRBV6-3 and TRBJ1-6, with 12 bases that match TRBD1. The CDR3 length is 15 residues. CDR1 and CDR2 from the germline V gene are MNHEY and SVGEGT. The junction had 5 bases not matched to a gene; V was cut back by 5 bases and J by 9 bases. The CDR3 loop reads CASSRPGQGASPLHF. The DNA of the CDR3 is TGTGCCAGCAGTCGCCCGGGACAGGGGGCTTCACCCCTCCACTTT.

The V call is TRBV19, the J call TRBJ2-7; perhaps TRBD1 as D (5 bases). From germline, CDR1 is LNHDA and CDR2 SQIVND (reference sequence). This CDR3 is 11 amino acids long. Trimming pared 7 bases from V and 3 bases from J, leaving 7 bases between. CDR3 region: CASTQGYEQYF. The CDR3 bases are TGTGCCAGTACTCAGGGCTACGAGCAGTACTTC. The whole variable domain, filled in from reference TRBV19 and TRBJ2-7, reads DGGITQSPKYLFRKEGQNVTLSCEQNLNHDAMYWYRQDPGQGLRLIYYSQIVNDFQKGDIAEGYSVSREKKESFPLTVTSAQKNPTAFYLCASTQGYEQYFGPGTRLTVT.

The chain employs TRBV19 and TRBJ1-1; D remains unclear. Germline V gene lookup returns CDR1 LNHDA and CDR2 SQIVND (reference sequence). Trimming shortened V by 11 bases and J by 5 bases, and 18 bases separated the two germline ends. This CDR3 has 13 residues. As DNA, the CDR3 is TGTGCCTGGAGTCGCCGGGCTGGGACTGAAGCTTTCTTT. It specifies CAWSRRAGTEAFF. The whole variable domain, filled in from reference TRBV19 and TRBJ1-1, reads DGGITQSPKYLFRKEGQNVTLSCEQNLNHDAMYWYRQDPGQGLRLIYYSQIVNDFQKGDIAEGYSVSREKKESFPLTVTSAQKNPTAFYLCAWSRRAGTEAFFGQGTRLTVV.

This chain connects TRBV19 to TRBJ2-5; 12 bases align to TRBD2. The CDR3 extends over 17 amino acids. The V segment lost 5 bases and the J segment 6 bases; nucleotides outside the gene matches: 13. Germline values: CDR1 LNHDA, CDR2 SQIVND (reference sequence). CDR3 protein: CASSSRASGRAGKTQYF. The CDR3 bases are TGTGCCAGTAGTTCCCGGGCTAGCGGGAGGGCCGGGAAGACCCAGTACTTC.